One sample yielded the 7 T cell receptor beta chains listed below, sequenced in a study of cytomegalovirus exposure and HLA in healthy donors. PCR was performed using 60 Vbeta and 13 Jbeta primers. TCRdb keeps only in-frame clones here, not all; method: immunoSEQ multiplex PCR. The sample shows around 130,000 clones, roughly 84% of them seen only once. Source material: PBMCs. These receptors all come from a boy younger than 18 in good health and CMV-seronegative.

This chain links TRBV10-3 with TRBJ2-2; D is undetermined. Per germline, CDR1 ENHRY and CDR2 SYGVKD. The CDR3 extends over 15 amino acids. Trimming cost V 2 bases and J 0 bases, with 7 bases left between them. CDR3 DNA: TGTGCCATCAGTGAGGTGGGCGCGAACACCGGGGAGCTGTTTTTT. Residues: CAISEVGANTGELFF.

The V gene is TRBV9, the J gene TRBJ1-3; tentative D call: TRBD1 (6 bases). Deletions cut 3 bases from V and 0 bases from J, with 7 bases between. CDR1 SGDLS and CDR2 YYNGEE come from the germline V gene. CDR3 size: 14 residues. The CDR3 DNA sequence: TGTGCCAGCAGCGCAGGGGTCTCTGGAAACACCATATATTTT. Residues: CASSAGVSGNTIYF.

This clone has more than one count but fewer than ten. The DNA for the CDR3 is TGCGCCAGCAGCCAAGCTCGGGGGGCACGATTAGACGAGCAGTACTTC. This gives the protein CASSQARGARLDEQYF. The rearrangement links TRBV4-3 to TRBJ2-7; D is possibly TRBD2 (7 bases). CDR1 is LGHNA, CDR2 YSLEER, per germline. There are 16 residues in the CDR3. V dropped 1 base and J dropped 5 bases, with 18 bases sitting between them.

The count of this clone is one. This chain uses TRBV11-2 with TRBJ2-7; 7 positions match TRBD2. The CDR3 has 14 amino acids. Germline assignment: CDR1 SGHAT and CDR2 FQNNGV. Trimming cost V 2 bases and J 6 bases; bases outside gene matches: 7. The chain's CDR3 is CASSLNGGSIEQYF. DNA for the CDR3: TGTGCCAGCAGCTTAAATGGCGGGAGTATCGAGCAGTACTTC.

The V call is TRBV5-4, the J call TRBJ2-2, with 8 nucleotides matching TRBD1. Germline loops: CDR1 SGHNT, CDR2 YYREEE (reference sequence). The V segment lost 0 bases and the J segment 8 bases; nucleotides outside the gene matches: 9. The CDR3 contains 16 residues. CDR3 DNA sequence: TGTGCCAGCAGCTTGGGCCCCGGACAGGGCATTGGGGAGCTGTTTTTT. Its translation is CASSLGPGQGIGELFF.

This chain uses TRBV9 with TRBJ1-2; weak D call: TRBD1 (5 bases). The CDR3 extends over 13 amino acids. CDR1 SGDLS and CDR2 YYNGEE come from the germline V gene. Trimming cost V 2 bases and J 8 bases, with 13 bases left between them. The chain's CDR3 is CASSVGQGVGYTF. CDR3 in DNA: TGTGCCAGCAGCGTGGGGCAGGGTGTAGGCTACACCTTC.

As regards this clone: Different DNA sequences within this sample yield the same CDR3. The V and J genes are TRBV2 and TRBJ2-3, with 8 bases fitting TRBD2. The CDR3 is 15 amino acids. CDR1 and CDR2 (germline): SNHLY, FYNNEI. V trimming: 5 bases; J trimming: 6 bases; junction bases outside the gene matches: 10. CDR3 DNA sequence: TGTGCCAGCAGTCCCCTAGCGGGCGGCCCCGATACGCAGTATTTT. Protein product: CASSPLAGGPDTQYF.